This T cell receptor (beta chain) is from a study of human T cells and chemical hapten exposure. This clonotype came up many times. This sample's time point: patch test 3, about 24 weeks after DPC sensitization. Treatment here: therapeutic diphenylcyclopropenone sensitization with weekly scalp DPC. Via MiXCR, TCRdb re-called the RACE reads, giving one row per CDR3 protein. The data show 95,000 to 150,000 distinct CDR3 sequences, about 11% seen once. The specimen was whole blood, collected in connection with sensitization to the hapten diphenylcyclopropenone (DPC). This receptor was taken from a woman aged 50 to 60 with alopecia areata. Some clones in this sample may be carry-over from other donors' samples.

CDR3 bases: TGTGCCGGGGACAGGGGGACAGATACGCAGTATTTT. This translates into CAGDRGTDTQYF. The genes are TRBV2 and TRBJ2-3; 11 nucleotides agree with TRBD1. This CDR3 comprises 12 residues. J gave up 3 bases and V 11 bases, and 1 base lay outside the gene matches. The V gene's germline CDR1 is SNHLY and CDR2 FYNNEI.